Listed here are 5 T cell receptor beta chains from one sample, sequenced in a study of T cell repertoires in cytomegalovirus infection. TCRdb re-called the reads through MiXCR, storing one row per CDR3 protein. The sample lists about 320,000 distinct CDR3 sequences, 8% to 10% seen once, with roughly 4% in the top ten. Input material: PBMCs. The source of these receptors is a human donor in good health (CMV status not recorded). Some clones in this sample may be carry-over from other donors' samples.

This clonotype showed up just a few times. J is TRBJ1-3 and V is TRBV7-2; 7 positions agree with TRBD1. CDR1 is SGHTA and CDR2 is FQGNSA in the germline V gene. This CDR3 has 15 amino acids. Germline trimming cut 5 bases from V and 2 bases from J; bases unmatched to any gene: 6. The CDR3 loop reads CASSPRQGAGNTIYF. For the CDR3, the DNA is TGTGCCAGCAGCCCTCGACAGGGAGCTGGAAACACCATATATTTT.

This clonotype occurred a few times. V is TRBV19 and J is TRBJ1-4, with D perhaps TRBD1 (5 bases). The germline V gene encodes CDR1 LNHDA and CDR2 SQIVND (reference sequence). There are 15 residues in the CDR3. V shed 5 bases and J shed 5 bases, with 15 bases lying between them. The CDR3 is CASSPRGGDNEKLFF. The CDR3, as DNA: TGTGCCAGTAGTCCCCGTGGGGGGGACAATGAAAAACTGTTTTTT.

The chain carries TRBV19 and TRBJ1-4; tentatively, D is TRBD1 (6 bases). Germline CDR1 LNHDA, CDR2 SQIVND (reference sequence). The CDR3 covers 16 residues. The V and J ends lost 10 bases and 4 bases respectively, with 22 bases between them. The CDR3 loop reads CATTVGQRRNNEKLFF. The CDR3 nucleotides read TGTGCCACCACCGTTGGACAGCGGAGGAATAATGAAAAACTGTTTTTT. Drawing the rest from reference TRBV19 and TRBJ1-4, the complete variable domain is DGGITQSPKYLFRKEGQNVTLSCEQNLNHDAMYWYRQDPGQGLRLIYYSQIVNDFQKGDIAEGYSVSREKKESFPLTVTSAQKNPTAFYLCATTVGQRRNNEKLFFGSGTQLSVL.

This clonotype showed up just a few times. This sequence joins TRBV7-2 and TRBJ2-1, with 11 bases identical to TRBD2. CDR1 and CDR2 (germline): SGHTA, FQGNSA. The CDR3 spans 20 residues. Trimming took 4 bases from V and 2 from J; bases not matched to a gene: 16. Here the CDR3 DNA reads TGTGCCAGCAGCTCCGGGTCGGCTAGCGGGGGGTACCGAACCTACAATGAGCAGTTCTTC. It specifies CASSSGSASGGYRTYNEQFF.

This clonotype was counted many times. The chain's CDR3 is CASGFTGTPGEAFF. In DNA form, the CDR3 reads TGTGCTAGTGGTTTTACCGGGACGCCCGGTGAAGCTTTCTTT. The J gene is TRBJ1-1, the V gene TRBV12-5, with TRBD1 as a possible D gene (5 bases). The CDR3 consists of 14 residues. V dropped 3 bases and J dropped 7 bases, with 15 bases sitting between them. Germline CDR1 is LGHNT and CDR2 is FRNRAP.